What follows describes a single T cell receptor (beta chain). The sample belongs to a study of T cells in localized non-small cell lung cancer. Assay: immunoSEQ multiplex PCR; the TCRdb copy retains only in-frame clones and omits some. The sample contains about 39,000 clones, 79% of which appear only once. Trimming pared 4 bases from V and 1 base from J, leaving 10 bases between. Germline-derived CDR1 and CDR2 are SGHTA and FQGNSA. There are 14 residues in the CDR3. The specimen comprised PBMCs, sampled before any cancer treatment. The TCR was taken from a woman aged 35 to 69 with stage II squamous cell lung carcinoma. V is TRBV7-2 and J is TRBJ2-5; D not certain. CDR3 nucleotide sequence: TGTGCCAGCAGCTCCAGACGGAGCCAAGAGACCCAGTACTTC. Protein product: CASSSRRSQETQYF.